This T cell receptor (beta chain) was captured in a study of monozygotic twins with inflammatory bowel disease. Note on this clonotype: The target antigen is unknown.

Study-level results: Relative to healthy twins, IBD patients had fewer clonotypes in common with others, a gap that was especially apparent with disease activity. IBD patients carried less diverse TCRbeta repertoires (inverse Simpson) than healthy co-twins.

Investigators made cDNA in eight separate reactions per sample. A 6-nucleotide sample barcode was carried by the UMIs, which template switching added. TCRdb re-analyzed the 5' RACE reads; it lists each CDR3 protein once, without DNA. The listing contains approximately 390,000 distinct CDR3 sequences. The TCR originated in a human donor with ulcerative colitis or Crohn's disease, or a healthy co-twin of an affected twin (not recorded which). The specimen sequenced was blood.

CDR3 protein: CASSAGPTNYGYTF. The V gene is TRBV5-6, the J gene TRBJ1-2. This CDR3 region has 14 residues. Germline V gene data show CDR1 as SGHDT and CDR2 as YYEEEE.